The 19 T cell receptor beta chains presented below share a single source sample, sequenced in a study of shared clonotypes between healthy human individuals. TCRdb's copy holds only in-frame clones and misses some; the assay was immunoSEQ multiplex PCR. The sample lists hundreds of thousands of clones; less than 96% were seen once. Sequencing was done on a sample of naive CD4+ T cells sorted from blood. As for subset: CD45RA+ positively selected. These receptor sequences come from a woman in her 30s in good health.

The chain links TRBV5-1 to TRBJ2-7; D is uncertain. Between the trimmed V and J ends, which lost 1 base and 12 bases, there was a span of 41 bases. CDR1 is SGHRS, CDR2 YFSETQ, per germline. The CDR3 is 21 amino acids. CDR3: CASSLLPFLHGELASTYSPYF. In DNA form, the CDR3 reads TGCGCCAGCAGCTTGCTTCCCTTCTTGCACGGCGAACTCGCATCAACCTACTCCCCGTACTTC. Full variable domain (outside the CDR3, taken from reference TRBV5-1 and TRBJ2-7): KAGVTQTPRYLIKTRGQQVTLSCSPISGHRSVSWYQQTPGQGLQFLFEYFSETQRNKGNFPGRFSGRQFSNSRSEMNVSTLELGDSALYLCASSLLPFLHGELASTYSPYFGPGTRLTVT.

The J gene is TRBJ1-2, the V gene TRBV1. TRBV1 is a pseudogene segment. The CDR3 is 16 amino acids. CDR3 nucleotides: TGCACCAGCAGCCAACTCCAGGAGAAGACTAACTATGGCTACACCTTC. Amino acids: CTSSQLQEKTNYGYTF.

The chain combines TRBV7-3 with TRBJ2-3, with TRBD2 identical over 7 bases. Per germline, CDR1 SGHTA and CDR2 FQGTGA. The CDR3 has 13 amino acids. Losses at the gene ends were 8 bases for V and 2 bases for J; bases not matched to a gene: 4. The CDR3 DNA reads as TGTGCCAGCCGAGCGGGACCCACAGATACGCAGTATTTT. Protein product: CASRAGPTDTQYF. Drawing the rest from reference TRBV7-3 and TRBJ2-3, the complete variable domain is GAGVSQTPSNKVTEKGKYVELRCDPISGHTALYWYRQSLGQGPEFLIYFQGTGAADDSGLPNDRFFAVRPEGSVSTLKIQRTERGDSAVYLCASRAGPTDTQYFGPGTRLTVL.

This chain links TRBV5-1 with TRBJ1-1; a possible D gene is TRBD1 (6 bases). CDR3 length equals 16 residues. Germline loops: CDR1 SGHRS, CDR2 YFSETQ. V was shortened by 0 bases and J by 0 bases, with 12 bases between the two germline ends. The CDR3 DNA is TGCGCCAGCAGCTTGGCCGGGGGCAGGATGAACACTGAAGCTTTCTTT. Amino acid sequence: CASSLAGGRMNTEAFF.

This clone appeared once. The V and J genes are TRBV18 and TRBJ2-5; TRBD2 is a possible D gene (5 bases). Trimming left V 3 bases short and J 5 bases short, with 13 bases between. The CDR3 sequence is 14 residues long. Germline loops: CDR1 KGHSH, CDR2 LQKENI. The CDR3 DNA reads TGTGCCAGCTCACCCGAGGGAGTGGCGGAGACCCAGTACTTC. Amino acid sequence: CASSPEGVAETQYF.

The J gene is TRBJ1-5, the V gene TRBV7-8; TRBD1 is a possible D gene (6 bases). Germline assignment: CDR1 SGHVS and CDR2 FQNEAQ. Trimming pared 4 bases from V and 0 bases from J, leaving 10 bases between. The CDR3 loop spans 15 amino acids. CDR3 amino acids: CASSSQGVSNQPQHF. In DNA, the CDR3 is TGTGCCAGCAGCTCACAGGGAGTTAGCAATCAGCCCCAGCATTTT.

The chain employs TRBV19 and TRBJ1-2, with TRBD1 matching over 10 bases. Germline lookup yields CDR1 LNHDA and CDR2 SQIVND (reference sequence). V shed 3 bases, J shed 4 bases, and the junction held 5 bases outside the gene matches. This CDR3 is built from 15 residues. DNA for the CDR3: TGTGCCAGTAGTATTCCGACAGGGGGCGGCTATGGCTACACCTTC. This translates into CASSIPTGGGYGYTF.

This clone was seen just once. This rearrangement joins TRBV6-5 to TRBJ2-1, with TRBD1 identical over 7 bases. Losses at the gene ends were 0 bases for V and 8 bases for J; bases not matched to a gene: 7. This CDR3 has 15 amino acids. The germline CDR1 and CDR2 sequences are MNHEY and SVGAGI. The CDR3 region has the DNA TGTGCCAGCAGTTACTCAGGGGGCCAGCGCGATGAGCAGTTCTTC. Translated, it gives CASSYSGGQRDEQFF.

The J gene is TRBJ1-1, the V gene TRBV5-1, with D uncertain. The CDR3 is 14 residues long. Germline values: CDR1 SGHRS, CDR2 YFSETQ. V lost 0 bases and J lost 1, with 7 bases in between. CDR3 nucleotide sequence: TGCGCCAGCAGCTTGGGGGCAGCGAACACTGAAGCTTTCTTT. This codes for CASSLGAANTEAFF.

This clone was detected only a few times. This sequence joins TRBV6-1 and TRBJ1-2; 7 nucleotides agree with TRBD1. Germline V gene data show CDR1 as MNHNS and CDR2 as SASEGT. V was pared by 0 bases and J by 7 bases, with 8 bases of the junction left unmatched. This CDR3 spans 15 amino acids. CDR3 protein: CASSEALRQGGGYTF. CDR3 coding DNA: TGTGCCAGCAGTGAAGCGCTTCGGCAGGGGGGTGGCTACACCTTC.

The J gene is TRBJ2-3, the V gene TRBV5-6; 11 bases agree with TRBD2. Germline V gene data show CDR1 as SGHDT and CDR2 as YYEEEE. This CDR3 has 17 residues. Germline trimming cut 3 bases from V and 6 bases from J; bases unmatched to any gene: 12. The DNA of the CDR3 is TGTGCCAGCAGCTCCATGGGACTAGCGGATCCTCGGGATACGCAGTATTTT. As protein: CASSSMGLADPRDTQYF.

The chain carries TRBV19 and TRBJ2-3; 9 nucleotides agree with TRBD2. Germline V gene lookup returns CDR1 LNHDA and CDR2 SQIVND (reference sequence). Trimming at V came to 4 bases and at J to 3 bases, leaving 2 bases not matched to a gene. The CDR3 runs to 14 residues. For the CDR3, the DNA is TGTGCCAGTAGTAATAGCGGGAGAACAGATACGCAGTATTTT. Its protein is CASSNSGRTDTQYF.

V usage is TRBV2 and J usage is TRBJ2-7; D is undetermined. CDR3 length equals 15 residues. The V end was cut by 2 bases, the J end by 3 bases, with 14 bases between. The germline V gene has CDR1 SNHLY and CDR2 FYNNEI. CDR3 nucleotide sequence: TGTGCCAGCAGTGAATCGGCAGACAAGAACTACGAGCAGTACTTC. This sequence encodes CASSESADKNYEQYF.

V gene TRBV4-1 combines with J gene TRBJ2-5; TRBD2 aligns across 7 bases. The CDR3 runs to 14 residues. Germline V gives CDR1 MGHRA, CDR2 YSYEKL. Trimming cost V 5 bases and J 5 bases; bases outside gene matches: 8. In DNA form, the CDR3 reads TGCGCCAGCAGCTTTCTTCGGGGAGGGGAGACCCAGTACTTC. It encodes CASSFLRGGETQYF.

The rearrangement joins TRBV10-1 to TRBJ2-7; TRBD2 agrees at 9 bases. The CDR3 contains 17 residues. V shed 2 bases, J shed 0 bases, and the junction held 8 bases outside the gene matches. The V gene's germline CDR1 is WNHNN and CDR2 SYGVQD (reference sequence). The CDR3 region is CASSERGLARHSYEQYF. CDR3 bases: TGCGCCAGCAGTGAGCGGGGACTAGCTCGACACTCCTACGAGCAGTACTTC.

CDR3 residues: CSPYSGGGYTF. Written as DNA, the CDR3 is TGCAGTCCGTATAGCGGGGGTGGCTACACCTTC. The chain recombines TRBV20-1 with TRBJ1-2, with D maybe TRBD1 (5 bases). The ends were cut back, 8 bases at V and 7 bases at J, with 14 bases in the middle. The CDR3 is 11 amino acids. The V gene's germline CDR1 is DFQATT and CDR2 SNEGSKA (reference sequence).

The chain is built from TRBV7-9 and TRBJ1-4; a weak D match, TRBD1 (6 bases). V was cut by 5 bases and J by 3 bases, with 13 bases left in between. The V gene's germline CDR1 is SEHNR and CDR2 FQNEAQ (reference sequence). This CDR3 has 15 amino acids. CDR3 sequence: CASSMTGPANEKLFF. The CDR3, as DNA: TGTGCCAGCAGCATGACAGGTCCTGCTAATGAAAAACTGTTTTTT. Full variable domain (missing parts from reference TRBV7-9 and TRBJ1-4): DTGVSQNPRHKITKRGQNVTFRCDPISEHNRLYWYRQTLGQGPEFLTYFQNEAQLEKSRLLSDRFSAERPKGSFSTLEIQRTEQGDSAMYLCASSMTGPANEKLFFGSGTQLSVL.

In regard to this clone: The sample has other DNA sequences that encode this CDR3 too. This chain uses TRBV18 with TRBJ2-5; the D is unclear. The CDR3 runs 14 residues. Trimming shortened V by 3 bases and J by 1 base, and 9 bases separated the two germline ends. Germline assignment: CDR1 KGHSH and CDR2 LQKENI. CDR3 region: CASSPRTIQETQYF. CDR3 nucleotides: TGTGCCAGCTCACCCCGGACCATCCAAGAGACCCAGTACTTC.

The rearrangement joins TRBV5-1 to TRBJ2-1, with D unresolved. CDR1 and CDR2 from the germline V gene are SGHRS and YFSETQ. The V end was cut by 2 bases, the J end by 9 bases, with 18 bases between. The CDR3 consists of 15 residues. CDR3 DNA sequence: TGCGCCAGCAGCTTCGTGACTGAAGGATTACGTGAGCAGTTCTTC. The encoded protein is CASSFVTEGLREQFF.